Shown below are 14 T cell receptor beta chains from a single sample sequenced in a study of shared clonotypes between healthy human individuals. The data were produced by immunoSEQ multiplex PCR, yet TCRdb's version contains in-frame clones alone and is incomplete. Of millions of clones in the sample, about 93% are singletons; the top ten hold 1.5% to 2%. Naive-designated CD8 cells lacked CD45RO, were positively enriched for CCR7, and omitted terminally differentiated effector memory CD45RA+ cells. The sequencing sample was made of naive CD8+ T cells from PBMCs. These receptors all come from a man in his late teens or twenties in good health. Some clones in this sample may be carry-over from other donors' samples.

This chain connects TRBV5-5 to TRBJ2-5, with 9 bases aligning to TRBD1. Trimming cost V 5 bases and J 0 bases; bases outside gene matches: 5. This CDR3 is 15 amino acids long. Per germline, CDR1 SGHKS and CDR2 YYEKEE (reference sequence). The CDR3 is CASSSDRGYQETQYF. DNA for the CDR3: TGTGCCAGCAGTTCGGACAGGGGTTACCAAGAGACCCAGTACTTC.

The rearrangement links TRBV4-1 to TRBJ1-1; possible D gene TRBD1, 6 bases. The V end was cut by 2 bases, the J end by 1 base, with 20 bases between. CDR3 length: 18 amino acids. Germline V lookup: CDR1 MGHRA, CDR2 YSYEKL. The CDR3 bases are TGCGCCAGCAGCCAACGTTCGTACAGGGATAGCCAGAACACTGAAGCTTTCTTT. Amino acids: CASSQRSYRDSQNTEAFF.

This chain joins TRBV14 and TRBJ2-7; D may be TRBD2 (6 bases). Trimming cost V 1 base and J 3 bases, with 10 bases left between them. The CDR3 runs 14 residues. Germline V gives CDR1 SGHDN, CDR2 FVKESK. For the CDR3, the DNA is TGTGCCAGCAGCCAAGGGGAGGAATACTACGAGCAGTACTTC. As protein: CASSQGEEYYEQYF. Variable domain in full (rest from reference TRBV14 and TRBJ2-7): EAGVTQFPSHSVIEKGQTVTLRCDPISGHDNLYWYRRVMGKEIKFLLHFVKESKQDESGMPNNRFLAERTGGTYSTLKVQPAELEDSGVYFCASSQGEEYYEQYFGPGTRLTVT.

This rearrangement joins TRBV5-4 to TRBJ2-3, with 11 bases that match TRBD2. With 5 bases clipped from V and 6 bases from J, the junction kept 5 bases outside the gene matches. Germline V lookup: CDR1 SGHNT, CDR2 YYREEE (reference sequence). This CDR3 is 14 amino acids long. CDR3 in amino acids: CASSSGRATDTQYF. The DNA for the CDR3 is TGTGCCAGCAGTAGCGGGAGGGCCACCGATACGCAGTATTTT.

This chain uses TRBV27 with TRBJ2-2; 10 nucleotides line up with TRBD1. Germline loops: CDR1 MNHEY, CDR2 SMNVEV (reference sequence). The CDR3 has 18 amino acids. Trimming at V came to 5 bases and at J to 4 bases, leaving 13 bases not matched to a gene. This CDR3 is CASSPLGIRDRGTGELFF. The CDR3 region has the DNA TGTGCCAGCAGTCCCCTTGGAATCCGGGACAGGGGCACCGGGGAGCTGTTTTTT.

V usage is TRBV5-6 and J usage is TRBJ2-7, with D perhaps matching TRBD1 or TRBD2 (5 bases each). Trimming shortened V by 0 bases and J by 13 bases, and 14 bases separated the two germline ends. CDR1 and CDR2 (germline): SGHDT, YYEEEE. This CDR3 comprises 12 residues. CDR3 loop: CASSLGGVYPYF. The CDR3 coding sequence is TGTGCCAGCAGCTTGGGAGGGGTCTACCCTTACTTC.

The rearrangement links TRBV27 to TRBJ2-3, with 8 bases aligning to TRBD2. This CDR3 is 15 amino acids long. Germline V gene lookup returns CDR1 MNHEY and CDR2 SMNVEV (reference sequence). V dropped 7 bases and J dropped 4; count of bases not matched to a gene: 10. The CDR3 reads CASKPGLGSSDTQYF. In nucleotides, the CDR3 is TGTGCCAGCAAACCGGGACTAGGGTCATCAGATACGCAGTATTTT.

The gene calls are TRBV12-5 and TRBJ2-5; TRBD1 matches 10 bases. Germline assignment: CDR1 LGHNT and CDR2 FRNRAP. With 6 bases clipped from V and 7 bases from J, the junction kept 11 bases outside the gene matches. This CDR3 has 15 amino acids. The CDR3 here is CASGPGQGISGTQYF. The CDR3 DNA reads as TGTGCTAGTGGGCCGGGACAGGGGATTTCAGGGACCCAGTACTTC.

The chain joins TRBV5-1 to TRBJ1-4; 8 bases line up with TRBD1. From germline, CDR1 is SGHRS and CDR2 YFSETQ. V lost 3 bases and J lost 2; bases outside the gene matches: 6. The CDR3 extends over 16 amino acids. The CDR3 sequence: CASSSGQGWTNEKLFF. As DNA, the CDR3 is TGCGCCAGCAGCTCCGGACAGGGTTGGACTAATGAAAAACTGTTTTTT.

This chain links TRBV29-1 with TRBJ1-2; D may be TRBD1 (6 bases). This CDR3 is built from 12 residues. V was clipped by 6 bases and J by 4 bases, with 12 bases between them. Per the germline V gene, CDR1 is SQVTM and CDR2 is ANQGSEA. CDR3 bases: TGCAGCGTCACAGGGACTGGCTATGGCTACACCTTC. Amino acid sequence: CSVTGTGYGYTF.

Concerning this clone: The same CDR3 also results from other DNA sequences found in this sample. The V gene is TRBV28, the J gene TRBJ2-7; TRBD2 is a possible D gene (5 bases). The germline V and J ends were trimmed by 1 base and 2 bases, with 9 bases remaining between them. This CDR3 contains 14 residues. CDR1 is MDHEN, CDR2 SYDVKM, per germline. DNA of the CDR3: TGTGCCAGCAGTTTATCACGGGGTCCCTACGAGCAGTACTTC. This translates into CASSLSRGPYEQYF.

The chain carries TRBV9 and TRBJ1-1, with D unclear. Germline V gene lookup returns CDR1 SGDLS and CDR2 YYNGEE. V was trimmed by 1 base and J by 0 bases, leaving 13 bases between them. The CDR3 spans 16 residues. The CDR3 loop reads CASSVMSDLMNTEAFF. CDR3 sequence (DNA): TGTGCCAGCAGCGTAATGTCAGACCTAATGAACACTGAAGCTTTCTTT.

The chain combines TRBV19 with TRBJ1-2; D unclear. Germline V lookup: CDR1 LNHDA, CDR2 SQIVND (reference sequence). V was trimmed by 5 bases and J by 4 bases, leaving 8 bases between them. The CDR3 runs 12 residues. As DNA, the CDR3 is TGTGCCAGTAGTGCCAGTCCCTATGGCTACACCTTC. Its protein is CASSASPYGYTF.

V and J are TRBV11-3 and TRBJ2-2; 12 nucleotides match TRBD2. After removal of 5 bases from V and 2 bases from J, the junction contained 12 bases not matched to a gene. Germline V gives CDR1 SGHNT, CDR2 YENEEA. The CDR3 sequence is 19 residues long. CDR3: CASSLTVSSGRANTGELFF. CDR3 bases: TGTGCCAGCAGCCTTACCGTTTCTAGCGGGAGGGCCAACACCGGGGAGCTGTTTTTT.